The entry below gives a single T cell receptor beta chain sequence along with its context. The antigen remains undetermined. CDR1 is SNHLY, CDR2 FYNNEI, per germline. Losses at the gene ends were 10 bases for V and 5 bases for J; bases not matched to a gene: 4. The CDR3 has 11 amino acids. Production of TCR cDNA was by 5'RACE template switching, which also added a universal primer site and UMIs. MiXCR, applied by TCRdb to the 5' RACE reads, yields one record per CDR3 protein. The data hold 620,000 or so distinct CDR3 sequences, with about a sixth observed a single time. These data belong to a study of T cells after yellow fever vaccination. Study-wide results and caveats: Shared CD4/CD8 clonotypes were a small share, likely from convergent recombination. A large majority of primary-vaccination clones showed up again after the booster (approximately 96% CD4, almost 90% CD8). Within FACS-sorted repertoires, abundant clonotypes contaminating from the bulk population could be present.

This receptor was taken from a man younger than 35 who received the YFV17D yellow fever vaccine. Source: PBMCs, taken 5 days after the first yellow fever vaccination. The rearrangement uses TRBV2 and TRBJ2-5; TRBD1 matches at 7 bases. This CDR3 is CATQGWETQYF. The DNA of the CDR3 is TGTGCCACACAGGGGTGGGAGACCCAGTACTTC.